One sample yielded the 31 T cell receptor beta chains listed below, sequenced in a study of regulatory T cells in long-lasting Graves disease. Construction of the TCR beta libraries employed iRepertoire HTBI primers in conjunction with Arm-PCR of CDR3 regions. Using its own MiXCR run on the multiplex PCR reads, TCRdb lists one record per CDR3 protein. The top ten clones hold roughly 20% of a sample with 400,000 or so distinct CDR3 sequences, more than 20% of them seen once. Regarding time point: persistent/refractory GD, antithyroid drugs over 5 years with positive TRAb. RNA from PBMCs was the source of the TCR library. The specimen was peripheral blood mononuclear cells (PBMCs), collected when the disease was refractory, from a patient treated with antithyroid drugs. These receptors came from a female donor with Graves disease.

This clonotype was found a few times. This chain links TRBV28 with TRBJ2-3, with 8 bases matching TRBD2. Germline trimming cut 10 bases from V and 0 bases from J; bases unmatched to any gene: 9. The CDR3 has 15 amino acids. CDR1 MDHEN and CDR2 SYDVKM come from the germline V gene. CDR3 sequence: CAITHSGVSTDTQYF. The CDR3 DNA sequence: TGTGCCATCACTCATAGCGGGGTTAGCACAGATACGCAGTATTTT.

This clonotype occurred a few times. J is TRBJ1-2 and V is TRBV19; no clear D gene. V lost 10 bases and J 0 bases, leaving 15 bases between the germline ends. The CDR3 totals 14 residues. Germline assignment: CDR1 LNHDA and CDR2 SQIVND (reference sequence). CDR3 coding DNA: TGTGCCACCGAGGACGGACCACCTAACTATGGCTACACCTTC. It is translated as CATEDGPPNYGYTF.

This clonotype was counted ten times or more. The chain is built from TRBV28 and TRBJ1-2; a weak D match, TRBD1 (5 bases). The CDR3 has 15 residues. The V gene lost 6 bases and the J gene lost 4 bases, with 18 bases spanning the gap. Germline CDR1 reads MDHEN; CDR2 reads SYDVKM. The CDR3 sequence is CASSSGTGLIYGYTF. The CDR3, as DNA: TGTGCCAGCAGCTCCGGGACTGGTTTGATCTATGGCTACACCTTC.

This clonotype was picked up a small number of times. The CDR3 here is CASRPTGSEQYF. The CDR3 nucleotides read TGTGCCAGCAGACCGACAGGGAGCGAGCAGTACTTC. The chain carries TRBV28 and TRBJ2-7, with 7 positions matching TRBD1. The germline gives CDR1 MDHEN, CDR2 SYDVKM. The length of the CDR3 is 12 residues. V lost 6 bases to trimming and J lost 6 bases; unmatched junction nucleotides: 5.

Comments on this clonotype: At one end, the junction sequence differs from germline, possibly due to a read error. The rearrangement links TRBV29-1 to TRBJ2-1; 9 positions match TRBD1. CDR1 SQVTM and CDR2 ANQGSEA come from the germline V gene. The CDR3 has 15 amino acids. The CDR3 coding sequence is TGCAGCGTCGAAGTGACAGGGGGAAGCTATAATGAGCAGTTCTTC. Encoded protein: CSVEVTGGSYNEQFF.

This clonotype was counted only a few times. The V gene is TRBV18, the J gene TRBJ1-5; no reliable D call. This CDR3 has 13 amino acids. V was trimmed by 6 bases and J by 0 bases, leaving 6 bases between them. The germline V gene encodes CDR1 KGHSH and CDR2 LQKENI. This CDR3 reads CASSVLSNQPQHF. CDR3 DNA sequence: TGTGCCAGCTCGGTACTTAGCAATCAGCCCCAGCATTTT.

The rearrangement joins TRBV9 to TRBJ1-4; D remains ambiguous. Trimming stripped 3 bases from V and 5 bases from J, with 11 bases between. The CDR3 sequence is 14 residues long. CDR1 and CDR2 (germline): SGDLS, YYNGEE. The CDR3 sequence: CASSAPGINEKLFF. The CDR3 DNA reads as TGTGCCAGCAGCGCTCCCGGGATAAATGAAAAACTGTTTTTT.

DNA for the CDR3: TGCGCCAGCAGCCAAGTCCCGCTCACCGGGGAGCTGTTTTTT. It encodes CASSQVPLTGELFF. The chain carries TRBV4-3 and TRBJ2-2; D remains ambiguous. This CDR3 has 14 amino acids. CDR1 is LGHNA and CDR2 is YSLEER in the germline V gene. The V gene lost 1 base and the J gene lost 4 bases, with 7 bases spanning the gap.

V is TRBV20-1 and J is TRBJ2-1; D not resolved. Germline CDR1 and CDR2: DFQATT and SNEGSKA (reference sequence). Trimming took off 8 bases at V and 1 base at J, with 12 bases between the two ends. CDR3 length equals 13 residues. The CDR3 bases are TGCAGTCCGGTGGCGATTTCCTACAATGAGCAGTTCTTC. It yields the protein CSPVAISYNEQFF.

This clonotype was recorded at least ten times. V usage is TRBV12-3 or TRBV12-4 and J usage is TRBJ2-7; D might be TRBD1 (5 bases). The length of the CDR3 is 14 residues. V was cut by 6 bases and J by 8 bases, with 20 bases left in between. The CDR3 sequence: CASRLAGQTGKQYF. The CDR3 coding sequence is TGTGCCAGCAGACTTGCTGGACAAACTGGGAAGCAGTACTTC.

To note about this clonotype: This may be a read error: a much more frequent sequence differs by one nucleotide. Given the absence of the conserved phenylalanine or tryptophan at the CDR3 end, a read error is likely. V is TRBV10-3 and J is TRBJ2-7; D uncertain. CDR3 length: 11 residues. Trimming took off 3 bases at V and 3 bases at J, with 3 bases between the two ends. Germline CDR1 reads ENHRY; CDR2 reads SYGVKD. The CDR3 loop is CAISDSYEQYL. DNA of the CDR3: TGTGCCATCAGTGACAGCTACGAGCAGTACCTC.

The table lists this clonotype with many counts. The chain is built from TRBV5-1 and TRBJ2-7, with TRBD1 identical over 8 bases. The CDR3 spans 14 residues. Unmatched junction bases numbered 4, after V lost 2 bases and J lost 3 bases. Germline CDR1 and CDR2: SGHRS and YFSETQ. The CDR3 DNA is TGCGCCAGCAGCTTCCGGGACAGGTTCTACGAGCAGTACTTC. Amino acids: CASSFRDRFYEQYF.

This clonotype was detected a few times. The J gene is TRBJ2-3, the V gene TRBV7-2, with 11 bases identical to TRBD2. The ends lost 4 bases at V and 5 bases at J; junction bases unmatched: 2. CDR3 length equals 14 residues. Germline V lookup: CDR1 SGHTA, CDR2 FQGNSA. The CDR3 loop reads CASSSGLAGDTQYF. CDR3 DNA sequence: TGTGCCAGCAGCTCCGGACTAGCGGGAGATACGCAGTATTTT.

In its sample, this clonotype was seen many times. The chain joins TRBV7-2 to TRBJ2-5, with 8 bases fitting TRBD1. After removal of 1 base from V and 4 bases from J, the junction contained 5 bases not matched to a gene. The germline V gene encodes CDR1 SGHTA and CDR2 FQGNSA. The CDR3 totals 15 residues. The CDR3 DNA reads TGTGCCAGCAGCTTAGGACAGGGGTTCGGAGAGACCCAGTACTTC. As protein: CASSLGQGFGETQYF.

This chain links TRBV7-9 with TRBJ2-7; no reliable D call. CDR3 length: 14 residues. Per the germline V gene, CDR1 is SEHNR and CDR2 is FQNEAQ (reference sequence). Trimming pared 1 base from V and 2 bases from J, leaving 9 bases between. The CDR3 nucleotides read TGTGCCAGCAGCTTAGAACTGCCCCCCTACGAGCAGTACTTC. This translates into CASSLELPPYEQYF.

Ten or more counts support this clonotype. The junction differs from germline at one of its ends, possibly a read error. The rearrangement uses TRBV5-1 and TRBJ2-7, with TRBD2 matching over 9 bases. There are 14 residues in the CDR3. Germline CDR1 is SGHRS and CDR2 is YFSETQ. The CDR3 DNA is TGTGCCAGCAGCTTACGACTAGCGGACTACGAGCAGTACTTC. Amino acids: CASSLRLADYEQYF. The full variable domain, completed using reference TRBV5-1 and TRBJ2-7, is KAGVTQTPRYLIKTRGQQVTLSCSPISGHRSVSWYQQTPGQGLQFLFEYFSETQRNKGNFPGRFSGRQFSNSRSEMNVSTLELGDSALYLCASSLRLADYEQYFGPGTRLTVT.

This clonotype has ten or more counts. The CDR3 nucleotides read TGTGCCAGCACAGGGACAGTAGGAACTGAAGCTTTCTTT. Protein: CASTGTVGTEAFF. The rearrangement uses TRBV11-2 and TRBJ1-1; the match to TRBD1 covers 7 bases. Germline V CDR1 and CDR2: SGHAT, FQNNGV. The CDR3 extends over 13 amino acids. The trim removed 7 bases at V and 5 bases at J, leaving 7 bases unmatched.

This clonotype has ten or more counts. This chain joins TRBV13 and TRBJ1-2; possibly TRBD1 for D (5 bases). Germline-derived CDR1 and CDR2 are PRHDT and FYEKMQ (reference sequence). The CDR3 contains 14 residues. V lost 3 bases and J lost 2, with 10 bases in between. CDR3 protein: CASSFRTRNYGYTF. CDR3 coding DNA: TGTGCCAGCAGCTTTCGGACAAGGAACTATGGCTACACCTTC.

This clonotype was observed many times. This sequence joins TRBV11-1 and TRBJ2-5; D is perhaps TRBD1 (5 bases). Deletions cut 3 bases from V and 5 bases from J, with 10 bases between. The CDR3 spans 13 residues. Germline assignment: CDR1 SGHAT and CDR2 FQDESV (reference sequence). CDR3 DNA: TGTGCCAGCAGCTTCTCAGGGATGGAGACCCAGTACTTC. This gives the protein CASSFSGMETQYF.

The genes are TRBV7-2 and TRBJ2-7; 9 bases map to TRBD2. TRBJ2-1 matches the DNA end more closely, so the J call is doubtful. The germline gives CDR1 SGHTA, CDR2 FQGNSA. The CDR3 is 18 amino acids. The CDR3 DNA reads as TGTGCCAGCAGCAAGGTCCTAGCGGGACCTGGATTCTACAATGAGCAGTTCTTC. It encodes CASSKVLAGPGFYNEQFF.

The J gene is TRBJ1-4, the V gene TRBV4-3; D is possibly TRBD1 (5 bases). V lost 1 base and J 7 bases, leaving 13 bases between the germline ends. Germline V gene data show CDR1 as LGHNA and CDR2 as YSLEER. CDR3 length: 15 residues. CDR3 sequence: CASSQVRGAGEKLFF. The CDR3 bases are TGCGCCAGCAGCCAAGTCCGAGGGGCTGGTGAAAAACTGTTTTTT.

This clonotype came up many times. CDR3 sequence (DNA): TGTGCCAGCAGTTACGACGCTGGGGGGCGGCGGTCACCCCTCCACTTT. As protein: CASSYDAGGRRSPLHF. J is TRBJ1-6 and V is TRBV6-5, with D possibly TRBD1 on 6 matching bases. The CDR3 runs 16 residues. The germline V gene encodes CDR1 MNHEY and CDR2 SVGAGI. Trimming took off 2 bases at V and 10 bases at J, with 18 bases between the two ends.

At least ten counts were recorded for this clonotype. The V call is TRBV11-1, the J call TRBJ2-2, with 7 bases that match TRBD2. V shed 4 bases and J 5 bases; nucleotides not matched to a gene: 10. The CDR3 contains 16 residues. The germline CDR1 and CDR2 sequences are SGHAT and FQDESV (reference sequence). The CDR3 region has the DNA TGTGCCAGCAGCTCCGGACTAGGTATCGGAACCGGGGAGCTGTTTTTT. Protein product: CASSSGLGIGTGELFF.

This clonotype was observed at least ten times. The chain couples TRBV2 to TRBJ1-4; 9 bases match TRBD1. The V and J ends lost 8 bases and 9 bases, in that order; junction bases with no gene match: 7. From germline, CDR1 is SNHLY and CDR2 FYNNEI. The CDR3 is made up of 13 amino acids. As DNA, the CDR3 is TGTGCCAGCCGGACAGGGGTTGATAAAAAACTGTTTTTT. Translating gives CASRTGVDKKLFF.

The chain carries TRBV12-3 or TRBV12-4 and TRBJ1-5, with D hard to call. The V gene lost 3 bases and the J gene lost 10 bases, with 10 bases spanning the gap. The CDR3 extends over 12 amino acids. Written as DNA, the CDR3 is TGTGCCAGCAGTTTGGTCCTCACCCCCCAGCATTTT. Encoded protein: CASSLVLTPQHF.

This clonotype has just a few counts. This chain connects TRBV20-1 to TRBJ1-3; the D is unclear. The V end lost 5 bases, the J end lost 2 bases, and 13 bases lay between the germline ends. The CDR3 runs to 14 residues. Germline CDR1 is DFQATT and CDR2 is SNEGSKA (reference sequence). The CDR3 bases are TGCAGTGCTGTAGACCTTATCACTGGAAACACCATATATTTT. Translation: CSAVDLITGNTIYF.

This chain connects TRBV7-9 to TRBJ2-7; D is possibly TRBD2 (6 bases). CDR1 SEHNR and CDR2 FQNEAQ come from the germline V gene (reference sequence). With 1 base removed from V and 6 bases from J, the gap between germline ends came to 10 bases. The CDR3 spans 13 residues. CDR3 amino acids: CASSLVEGGEQYF. The CDR3 DNA is TGTGCCAGCAGCTTAGTGGAGGGAGGCGAGCAGTACTTC.

The chain recombines TRBV11-3 with TRBJ2-6, with D hard to call. Germline CDR1 reads SGHNT; CDR2 reads YENEEA. Trimming left V 9 bases short and J 0 bases short, with 24 bases between. This CDR3 comprises 19 residues. CDR3 bases: TGTGCCAGGCTCTGGTCCGCGGTCGCTGGGCCCTCTGGGGCCAACGTCCTGACTTTC. Residues: CARLWSAVAGPSGANVLTF. Drawing the rest from reference TRBV11-3 and TRBJ2-6, the complete variable domain is EAGVVQSPRYKIIEKKQPVAFWCNPISGHNTLYWYLQNLGQGPELLIRYENEEAVDDSQLPKDRFSAERLKGVDSTLKIQPAELGDSAVYLCARLWSAVAGPSGANVLTFGAGSRLTVL.

Concerning this clonotype itself: One base away lies a much larger clone, so this may be a sequencing read error. V and J are TRBV7-2 and TRBJ2-7, with TRBD2 identical over 8 bases. The CDR3 runs 14 residues. Germline V lookup: CDR1 SGHTA, CDR2 FQGNSA. The CDR3 spells CASSLGTRGYDQYF. The CDR3 nucleotides are TGTGCCAGCAGCCTCGGGACTAGAGGTTACGATCAGTACTTC.

This clonotype was found many times. V and J are TRBV20-1 and TRBJ1-1; D is undetermined. Germline V CDR1 and CDR2: DFQATT, SNEGSKA (reference sequence). V lost 1 base and J lost 5, with 8 bases in between. This CDR3 is built from 12 residues. The CDR3 DNA follows: TGCAGTGCTAGAGGGAGGGAAACTGAAGCTTTCTTT. Its translation is CSARGRETEAFF.

The J gene is TRBJ1-1, the V gene TRBV7-9; no reliable D call. Looked up from germline, CDR1 is SEHNR and CDR2 is FQNEAQ (reference sequence). V gave up 5 bases and J gave up 0 bases, with 13 bases separating them. This CDR3 has 15 residues. The CDR3, as DNA: TGTGCCAGCAGCCCCTCGGGCAGATTGAACACTGAAGCTTTCTTT. Its translation is CASSPSGRLNTEAFF.